Listed below are T cell receptor beta chains from one sample, sequenced in a study of blood T cell repertoires in COVID-19. The table came from immunoSEQ multiplex PCR; TCRdb's copy has only in-frame clones and leaves some out. The table has over 200,000 clones, approximately 87% seen once. Sequenced: PBMCs or T cells enriched from blood (not recorded which). These receptors were obtained from a woman between 45 and 65 years old in a cohort exposed to, infected with or recovered from COVID-19 (not recorded which). CDR3s include the opening cysteine and the closing phenylalanine or tryptophan. The D gene is left open where the match is weak. Expanded clones are given a class, and other clones once, few, many or no size at all.

size: -
V: TRBV9
D: TRBD2
J: TRBJ2-2
CDR3: CASSALAVANTGELFF
DNA: TGTGCCAGCAGCGCACTAGCGGTCGCGAACACCGGGGAGCTGTTTTTT

size: -
V: TRBV2
D: TRBD1
J: TRBJ2-2
CDR3: CASGGQVGTGELFF
DNA: TGTGCCAGCGGTGGACAGGTGGGCACCGGGGAGCTGTTTTTT

size: -
V: TRBV7-2
D: -
J: TRBJ1-5
CDR3: CASSNGQNQPQHF
DNA: TGTGCCAGCAGCAATGGGCAGAATCAGCCCCAGCATTTT

size: -
V: TRBV5-1
D: TRBD1
J: TRBJ1-3
CDR3: CASSLAPDRAGNTIYF
DNA: TGCGCCAGCAGCTTGGCCCCGGACAGGGCTGGAAACACCATATATTTT

size: many
V: TRBV5-1
D: TRBD2
J: TRBJ2-7
CDR3: CASSTGLGDEQYF
DNA: TGCGCCAGCAGCACGGGACTAGGGGACGAGCAGTACTTC

size: -
V: TRBV5-1
D: TRBD1
J: TRBJ2-3
CDR3: CASSARTGRGDTQYF
DNA: TGCGCCAGCAGCGCAAGGACAGGCAGGGGAGATACGCAGTATTTT

size: once
V: TRBV4-3
D: -
J: TRBJ1-5
CDR3: CASSQESSTPQHF
DNA: TGCGCCAGCAGCCAGGAGAGTAGTACGCCCCAGCATTTT

size: -
V: TRBV5-6
D: TRBD1
J: TRBJ2-7
CDR3: CASSLNRGRSEQYF
DNA: TGTGCCAGCAGCTTGAACAGGGGTCGTTCGGAGCAGTACTTC

size: -
V: TRBV5-5
D: TRBD1
J: TRBJ1-3
CDR3: CASETGTGGGNTIYF
DNA: TGTGCCAGCGAAACCGGGACAGGAGGGGGAAACACCATATATTTT

size: -
V: TRBV5-6
D: TRBD1
J: TRBJ1-1
CDR3: CASSLTQGAEQGAFF
DNA: TGTGCCAGCAGCTTGACACAGGGGGCCGAGCAGGGAGCTTTCTTT

size: -
V: TRBV11-2
D: TRBD2
J: TRBJ2-2
CDR3: CASRAGGNTGELFF
DNA: TGTGCCAGCCGGGCGGGGGGGAACACCGGGGAGCTGTTTTTT

size: -
V: TRBV29-1
D: TRBD1
J: TRBJ1-5
CDR3: CSAVTGTSGNQPQHF
DNA: TGCAGCGCCGTGACAGGGACCTCTGGCAATCAGCCCCAGCATTTT

size: -
V: TRBV5-1
D: -
J: TRBJ1-5
CDR3: CASSLDGSRQPQHF
DNA: TGCGCCAGCAGCTTGGACGGGTCGAGGCAGCCCCAGCATTTT

size: once
V: TRBV5-5
D: -
J: TRBJ1-1
CDR3: CASSPYGVNTEAFF
DNA: TGTGCCAGCAGTCCCTATGGAGTAAACACTGAAGCTTTCTTT

size: -
V: TRBV6-5
D: TRBD1
J: TRBJ1-2
CDR3: CASSQTGSNNYGYTF
DNA: TGTGCCAGCAGTCAGACAGGGTCAAATAACTATGGCTACACCTTC

size: -
V: TRBV19
D: -
J: TRBJ2-1
CDR3: CASSMIAHQSSYNEQFF
DNA: TGTGCCAGTAGTATGATAGCCCACCAGAGCTCCTACAATGAGCAGTTCTTC

size: once
V: TRBV5-6
D: TRBD2
J: TRBJ2-1
CDR3: CASSWGGVGDEQFF
DNA: TGTGCCAGCAGCTGGGGAGGGGTTGGCGATGAGCAGTTCTTC

size: -
V: TRBV9
D: -
J: TRBJ2-1
CDR3: CASSVVQGGEQFF
DNA: TGTGCCAGCAGCGTAGTCCAGGGTGGTGAGCAGTTCTTC

size: -
V: TRBV7-9
D: -
J: TRBJ2-2
CDR3: CASSLLNTGELFF
DNA: TGTGCCAGCAGCTTACTCAACACCGGGGAGCTGTTTTTT

size: -
V: TRBV20-1
D: TRBD2
J: TRBJ2-1
CDR3: CSASLTSGYNEQFF
DNA: TGCAGTGCTAGTTTGACTAGCGGATACAATGAGCAGTTCTTC

size: -
V: TRBV5-4
D: TRBD2
J: TRBJ2-1
CDR3: CASSETSGDYNEQFF
DNA: TGTGCCAGCAGCGAGACTAGCGGGGACTACAATGAGCAGTTCTTC

size: -
V: TRBV9
D: -
J: TRBJ2-1
CDR3: CASSVSAYNEQFF
DNA: TGTGCCAGCAGCGTGTCCGCCTACAATGAGCAGTTCTTC

size: -
V: TRBV4-3
D: -
J: TRBJ1-1
CDR3: CASSQDRGGYTEAFF
DNA: TGCGCCAGCAGCCAAGATCGGGGGGGGTACACTGAAGCTTTCTTT

size: -
V: TRBV27
D: -
J: TRBJ1-4
CDR3: CASSPRGEVIKLFF
DNA: TGTGCCAGCAGTCCTCGGGGAGAGGTCATAAAACTGTTTTTT

size: few
V: TRBV25-1
D: -
J: TRBJ2-1
CDR3: CASSESEGIYNEQFF
DNA: TGTGCCAGCAGTGAATCCGAGGGAATCTACAATGAGCAGTTCTTC

size: -
V: TRBV6-2/TRBV6-3
D: TRBD1
J: TRBJ1-2
CDR3: CASSEGQGDTYGYTF
DNA: TGTGCCAGCAGTGAGGGACAGGGTGACACCTATGGCTACACCTTC

size: -
V: TRBV6-1
D: -
J: TRBJ1-6
CDR3: CASSEILRDNSPLHF
DNA: TGTGCCAGCAGTGAAATCTTGCGGGATAATTCACCCCTCCACTTT